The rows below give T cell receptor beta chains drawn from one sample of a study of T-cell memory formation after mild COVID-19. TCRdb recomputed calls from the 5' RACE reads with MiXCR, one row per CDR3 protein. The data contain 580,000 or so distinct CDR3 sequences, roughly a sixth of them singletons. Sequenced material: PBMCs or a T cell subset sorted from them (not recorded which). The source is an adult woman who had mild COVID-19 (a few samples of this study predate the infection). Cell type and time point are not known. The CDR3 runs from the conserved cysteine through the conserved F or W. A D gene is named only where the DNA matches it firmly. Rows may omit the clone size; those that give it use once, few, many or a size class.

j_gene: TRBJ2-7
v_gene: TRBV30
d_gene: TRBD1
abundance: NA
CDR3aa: CASRTGVWQQYF
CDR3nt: TGTGCCTCAAGGACAGGGGTTTGGCAGCAGTACTTC

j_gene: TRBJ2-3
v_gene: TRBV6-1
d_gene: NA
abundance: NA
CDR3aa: CASRLSTASTDTQYF
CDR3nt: TGTGCCAGCAGACTTTCTACAGCTAGCACAGATACGCAGTATTTT

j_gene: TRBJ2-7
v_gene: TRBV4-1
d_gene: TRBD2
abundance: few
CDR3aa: CASSQDLTSGRRNEQYF
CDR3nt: TGCGCCAGCAGCCAAGATTTGACTAGCGGGAGGAGAAACGAGCAGTACTTC

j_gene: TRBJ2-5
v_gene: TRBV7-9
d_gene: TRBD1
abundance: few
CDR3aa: CASSQGQGETQYF
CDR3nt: TGTGCCAGCAGCCAGGGACAGGGTGAGACCCAGTACTTC

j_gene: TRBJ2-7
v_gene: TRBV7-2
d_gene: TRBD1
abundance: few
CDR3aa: CASNPGTGFSYEQYF
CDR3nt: TGTGCCAGCAACCCCGGGACAGGGTTCTCCTACGAGCAGTACTTC

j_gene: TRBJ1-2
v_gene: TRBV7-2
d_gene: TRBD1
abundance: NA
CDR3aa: CASSLDLRDSGSNYGYTF
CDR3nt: TGTGCCAGCAGCTTAGATCTCCGGGACAGTGGTTCTAACTATGGCTACACCTTC

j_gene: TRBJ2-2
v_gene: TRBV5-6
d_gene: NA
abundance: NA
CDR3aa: CASSLGWSSTGELFF
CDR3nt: TGTGCCAGCAGCTTGGGGTGGAGTTCCACCGGGGAGCTGTTTTTT

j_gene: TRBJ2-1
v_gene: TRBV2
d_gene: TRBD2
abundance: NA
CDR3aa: CASGGLLAGDRYNEQFF
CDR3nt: TGTGCCAGTGGGGGGTTACTAGCGGGGGATCGGTACAATGAGCAGTTCTTC

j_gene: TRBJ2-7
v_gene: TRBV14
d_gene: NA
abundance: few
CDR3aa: CASSHGPSYEQYF
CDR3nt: TGTGCCAGCAGCCATGGTCCCTCCTACGAGCAGTACTTC

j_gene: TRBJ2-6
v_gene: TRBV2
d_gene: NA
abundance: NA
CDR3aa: CASSVLRRAGANVLTF
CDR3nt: TGTGCCAGCAGTGTTCTCCGCAGGGCTGGGGCCAACGTCCTGACTTTC

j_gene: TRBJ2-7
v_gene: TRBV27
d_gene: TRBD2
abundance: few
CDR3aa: CASQSGGISYEQYF
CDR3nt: TGTGCCAGCCAGTCGGGAGGAATCTCCTACGAGCAGTACTTC

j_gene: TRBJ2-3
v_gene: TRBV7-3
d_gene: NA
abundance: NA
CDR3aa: CASSLRQSDTQYF
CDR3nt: TGTGCCAGCAGCTTACGCCAATCAGATACGCAGTATTTT

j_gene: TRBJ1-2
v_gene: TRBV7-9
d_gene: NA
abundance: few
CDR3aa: CASSLNPYNGYTF
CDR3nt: TGTGCCAGCAGCTTAAATCCTTATAATGGCTACACCTTC

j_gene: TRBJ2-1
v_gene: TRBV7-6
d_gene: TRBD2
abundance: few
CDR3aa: CASSVTSADNEQFF
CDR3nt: TGTGCCAGCAGCGTAACTAGCGCGGACAATGAGCAGTTCTTC

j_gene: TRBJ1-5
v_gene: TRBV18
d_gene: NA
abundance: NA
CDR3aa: CASSEGRGSNQPQHF
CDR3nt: TGTGCCAGCTCTGAGGGCAGGGGTAGCAATCAGCCCCAGCATTTT

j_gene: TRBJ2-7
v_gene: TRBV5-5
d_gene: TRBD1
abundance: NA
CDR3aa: CASSLWETGTHEQYF
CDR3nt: TGTGCCAGCAGCTTGTGGGAGACAGGGACCCACGAGCAGTACTTC

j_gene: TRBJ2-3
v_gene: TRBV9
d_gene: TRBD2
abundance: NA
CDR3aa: CASSKGTSGTTDTQYF
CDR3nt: TGTGCCAGCAGCAAAGGGACTAGCGGGACCACAGATACGCAGTATTTT

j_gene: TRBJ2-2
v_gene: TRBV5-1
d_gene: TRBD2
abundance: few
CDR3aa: CASSITSGDTGELFF
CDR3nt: TGCGCCAGCAGTATTACTAGCGGGGACACCGGGGAGCTGTTTTTT

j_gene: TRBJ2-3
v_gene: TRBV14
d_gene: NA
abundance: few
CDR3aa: CASSQDVGSRYTQYF
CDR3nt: TGTGCCAGCAGCCAAGATGTCGGTAGTCGGTATACGCAGTATTTT

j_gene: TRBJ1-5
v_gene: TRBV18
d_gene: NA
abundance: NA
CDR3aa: CASSPGTVDQPQHF
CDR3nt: TGTGCCAGCTCACCCGGGACTGTAGATCAGCCCCAGCATTTT

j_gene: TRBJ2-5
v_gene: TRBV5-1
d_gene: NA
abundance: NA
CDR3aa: CASSSAGEQETQYF
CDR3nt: TGCGCCAGCAGCTCGGCAGGGGAGCAAGAGACCCAGTACTTC

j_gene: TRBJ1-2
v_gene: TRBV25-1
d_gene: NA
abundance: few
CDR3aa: CASSPRLGRGYTF
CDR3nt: TGTGCCAGCAGTCCACGACTGGGGCGAGGCTACACCTTC

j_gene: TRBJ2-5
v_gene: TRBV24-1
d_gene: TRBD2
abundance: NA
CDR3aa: CATSDPRTSTGETQYF
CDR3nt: TGTGCCACCAGTGATCCACGGACTAGCACGGGAGAGACCCAGTACTTC

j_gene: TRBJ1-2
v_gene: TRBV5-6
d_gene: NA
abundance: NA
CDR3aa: CASTNWGVPGGYGYTF
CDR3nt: TGTGCCAGCACCAATTGGGGGGTCCCAGGAGGCTATGGCTACACCTTC

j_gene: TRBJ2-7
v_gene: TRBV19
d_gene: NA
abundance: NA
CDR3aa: CASSMGRGIEQYF
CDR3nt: TGTGCCAGTAGTATGGGCCGGGGAATCGAGCAGTACTTC

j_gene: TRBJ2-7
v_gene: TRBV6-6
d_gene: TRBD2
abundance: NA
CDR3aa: CASSYGVPGLAGYYEQYF
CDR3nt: TGTGCCAGCAGTTACGGGGTACCGGGACTAGCGGGATACTACGAGCAGTACTTC

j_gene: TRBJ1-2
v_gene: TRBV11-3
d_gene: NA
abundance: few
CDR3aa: CASNPIPTDGYTF
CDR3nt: TGTGCCAGCAACCCAATACCGACGGATGGCTACACCTTC

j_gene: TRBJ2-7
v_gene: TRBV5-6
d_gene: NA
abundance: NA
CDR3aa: CASAPVSGAYEQYF
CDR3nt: TGTGCCAGCGCACCAGTTAGCGGAGCCTACGAGCAGTACTTC

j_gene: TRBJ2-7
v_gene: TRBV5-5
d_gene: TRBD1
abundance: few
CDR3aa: CASSFRTGGESFYEQYF
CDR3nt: TGTGCCAGCAGCTTCCGGACAGGGGGCGAATCTTTCTACGAGCAGTACTTC

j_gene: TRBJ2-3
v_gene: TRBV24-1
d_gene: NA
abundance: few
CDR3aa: CATSDRFSTDTQYF
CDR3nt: TGTGCCACGTCTGACAGGTTTTCGACAGATACGCAGTATTTT

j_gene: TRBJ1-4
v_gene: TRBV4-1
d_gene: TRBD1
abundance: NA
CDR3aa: CASSQGGQTNEKLFF
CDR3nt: TGCGCCAGCAGCCAAGGGGGACAGACTAATGAAAAACTGTTTTTT

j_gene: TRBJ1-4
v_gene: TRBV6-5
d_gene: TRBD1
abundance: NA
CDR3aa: CASSYDGVGGGTTNEKLFF
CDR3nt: TGTGCCAGCAGTTACGATGGGGTAGGGGGCGGCACAACTAATGAAAAACTGTTTTTT

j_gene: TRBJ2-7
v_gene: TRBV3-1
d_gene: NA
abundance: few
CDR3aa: CASSQGLQAGEQYF
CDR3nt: TGTGCCAGCAGCCAGGGTCTCCAGGCGGGCGAGCAGTACTTC

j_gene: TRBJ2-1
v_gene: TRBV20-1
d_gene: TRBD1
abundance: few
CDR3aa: CSADHGTGVHFF
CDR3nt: TGCAGTGCCGACCACGGGACAGGCGTTCACTTCTTC

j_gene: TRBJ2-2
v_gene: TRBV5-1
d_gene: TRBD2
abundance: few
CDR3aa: CASSISGGLTGELFF
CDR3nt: TGCGCCAGCAGCATTAGCGGGGGCCTCACCGGGGAGCTGTTTTTT

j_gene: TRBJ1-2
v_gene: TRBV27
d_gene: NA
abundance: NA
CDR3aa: CASSLFGQGEDGYTF
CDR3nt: TGTGCCAGCAGTTTATTTGGCCAGGGTGAGGATGGCTACACCTTC

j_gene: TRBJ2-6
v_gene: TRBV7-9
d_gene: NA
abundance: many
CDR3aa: CASSLGAGANVLTF
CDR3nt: TGTGCCAGCAGCCTGGGGGCTGGGGCCAACGTCCTGACTTTC

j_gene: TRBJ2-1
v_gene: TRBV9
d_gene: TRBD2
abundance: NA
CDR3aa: CASSPGGTPAEQFF
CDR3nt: TGTGCCAGCAGCCCGGGGGGGACCCCCGCTGAGCAGTTCTTC

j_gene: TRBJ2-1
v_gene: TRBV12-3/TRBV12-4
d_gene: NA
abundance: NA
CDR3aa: CASRRTGTHEQFF
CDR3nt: TGTGCCAGCAGAAGAACAGGGACCCATGAGCAGTTCTTC

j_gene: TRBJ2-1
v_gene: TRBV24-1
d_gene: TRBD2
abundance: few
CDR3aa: CATSDATSGGYNEQFF
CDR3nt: TGTGCCACCAGTGATGCGACTAGCGGGGGCTACAATGAGCAGTTCTTC

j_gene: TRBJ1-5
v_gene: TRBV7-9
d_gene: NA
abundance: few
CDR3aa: CASSFTNQPQHF
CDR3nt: TGTGCCAGCAGCTTTACAAATCAGCCCCAGCATTTT

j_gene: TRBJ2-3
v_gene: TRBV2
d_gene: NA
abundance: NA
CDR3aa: CASSEDRASTDTQYF
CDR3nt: TGTGCCAGCAGTGAAGACCGGGCTAGCACAGATACGCAGTATTTT

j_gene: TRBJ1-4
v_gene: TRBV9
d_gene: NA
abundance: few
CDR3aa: CASSVFNEKLFF
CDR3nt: TGTGCCAGCAGCGTTTTTAATGAAAAACTGTTTTTT

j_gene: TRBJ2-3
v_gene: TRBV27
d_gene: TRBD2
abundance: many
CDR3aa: CASSPTSGRWGADTQYF
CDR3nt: TGTGCCAGCAGTCCTACTAGCGGGAGATGGGGCGCAGATACGCAGTATTTT

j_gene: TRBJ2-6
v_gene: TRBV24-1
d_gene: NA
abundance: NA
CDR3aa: CATSDKYMISGANVLTF
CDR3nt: TGTGCCACCAGTGATAAGTACATGATCTCTGGGGCCAACGTCCTGACTTTC

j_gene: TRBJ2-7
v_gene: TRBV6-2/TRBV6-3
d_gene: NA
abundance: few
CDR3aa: CASSTPLRETSYEQYF
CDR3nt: TGTGCCAGCAGCACGCCCTTGCGGGAAACCTCCTACGAGCAGTACTTC

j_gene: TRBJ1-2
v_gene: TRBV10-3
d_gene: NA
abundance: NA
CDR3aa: CAIGSAGGYTF
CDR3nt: TGTGCCATCGGTTCGGCCGGTGGCTACACCTTC

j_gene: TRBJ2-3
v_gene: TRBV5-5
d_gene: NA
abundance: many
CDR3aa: CASSLQQGTDTQYF
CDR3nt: TGTGCCAGCAGCTTACAACAGGGCACAGATACGCAGTATTTT

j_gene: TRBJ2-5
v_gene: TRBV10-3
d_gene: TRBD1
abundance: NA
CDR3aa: CAIRADRGKETQYF
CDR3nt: TGTGCCATCAGAGCAGACAGGGGGAAAGAGACCCAGTACTTC

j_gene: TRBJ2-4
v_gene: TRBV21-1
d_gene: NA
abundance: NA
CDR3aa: CASSKGTTSGALAKNIQYF
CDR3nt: TGTGCCAGCAGCAAGGGGACGACTAGCGGGGCTCTAGCCAAAAACATTCAGTACTTC

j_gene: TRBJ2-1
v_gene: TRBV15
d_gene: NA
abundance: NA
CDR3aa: CATSRDLQGSEQFF
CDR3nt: TGTGCCACCAGCAGAGATTTGCAGGGGAGTGAGCAGTTCTTC